The source of this T cell receptor beta chain is a study of a mutant IDH1 vaccine in newly diagnosed glioma. The data were produced by immunoSEQ multiplex PCR, yet TCRdb's version contains in-frame clones alone and is incomplete. The profile shows 25,000 to 35,000 clones, approximately 84% of them singletons. V gave up 7 bases and J gave up 7 bases, with 13 bases separating them. The CDR3 is made up of 12 amino acids. CDR1 and CDR2 (germline): MNHNS, SASEGT. Time point defined: week 23, last vaccination. Topical imiquimod accompanied each vaccine dose, which consisted of 300 ug of mutant IDH1 20-mer peptide. As for this clone: Its antigen remains unknown.

Source: PBMCs, taken from a glioma patient whose treatment included an IDH1 peptide vaccine. The TCR comes from a woman under 30 with glioma. The V call is TRBV6-1, the J call TRBJ1-1; D is perhaps TRBD1 (5 bases). In DNA, the CDR3 is TGTGCCAGCACCAGGGAGCGATATGAAGCTTTCTTT. Translating it yields CASTRERYEAFF.